Below are 15 T cell receptor beta chains sequenced from a single sample in a study of T cells after yellow fever vaccination. Each CDR3 protein gets one entry after TCRdb re-called the 5' RACE reads with MiXCR. The sample contains 610,000 or so distinct CDR3 sequences, more than 9% of which appear only once. The sample consisted of PBMCs, taken on the day of the yellow fever booster vaccination. The origin of the receptors is a young man who received the YFV17D yellow fever vaccine.

A few counts support this clonotype. In DNA, the CDR3 is TGTGCCAGCTCACCACTGGGAATCCACGAGCAGTACTTC. Its protein product is CASSPLGIHEQYF. This chain joins TRBV18 and TRBJ2-7; D is ambiguous. This CDR3 has 13 residues. CDR1 is KGHSH, CDR2 LQKENI, per germline. V gave up 1 base and J gave up 5 bases, with 9 bases separating them.

This sequence joins TRBV5-3 and TRBJ2-1; 10 bases align to TRBD2. TRBV5-3 is an ORF, and what it does is uncertain. The CDR3 runs 17 residues. J was trimmed by 4 bases and V by 3 bases; bases with no gene match: 10. The CDR3 sequence is CARSSRLLAGWYNEQFF. The CDR3 DNA is TGTGCCAGAAGCTCACGACTACTAGCGGGATGGTACAATGAGCAGTTCTTC.

This rearrangement joins TRBV12-3 or TRBV12-4 to TRBJ2-7; 11 nucleotides match TRBD2. The V and J ends lost 5 bases and 7 bases, in that order; junction bases with no gene match: 10. This CDR3 contains 15 residues. CDR3 in DNA: TGTGCCAGCAGTCCCGGGACTAGCGGCCTGGGGGAGCAGTACTTC. This translates into CASSPGTSGLGEQYF.

This sequence joins TRBV20-1 and TRBJ1-6; tentative D call: TRBD1 (6 bases). Germline V gives CDR1 DFQATT, CDR2 SNEGSKA (reference sequence). The germline V and J ends were trimmed by 3 bases and 7 bases, with 13 bases remaining between them. This CDR3 comprises 14 residues. The CDR3 DNA sequence: TGCAGTGCTAGTTACAGGGCTCAGAATTCACCCCTCCACTTT. Translating gives CSASYRAQNSPLHF.

The DNA for the CDR3 is TGTGCCAGCAGCTTAAGGGCAAACAGGGGTGAGGATGGCTACACCTTC. Translation: CASSLRANRGEDGYTF. The chain links TRBV7-2 to TRBJ1-2, with 7 bases identical to TRBD1. Germline V gene data show CDR1 as SGHTA and CDR2 as FQGNSA. The trim removed 2 bases at V and 6 bases at J, leaving 12 bases unmatched. The CDR3 sequence is 16 residues long.

The chain has TRBV12-3 or TRBV12-4 and TRBJ2-5, with 8 positions matching TRBD1. This CDR3 contains 13 residues. The V and J ends lost 8 bases and 7 bases, in that order; junction bases with no gene match: 9. As DNA, the CDR3 is TGTGCCAGCCGGGACAGGTTAACAGGGACCCAGTACTTC. Its translation is CASRDRLTGTQYF.

This clonotype was detected only a few times. DNA for the CDR3: TGTGCCAGCAGTTATGAGGAGGGGGCCTACGAGCAGTACTTC. It is translated as CASSYEEGAYEQYF. This sequence joins TRBV6-2 or TRBV6-3 and TRBJ2-7, with D perhaps TRBD1 or TRBD2 (6 bases each). The CDR3 loop spans 14 amino acids. The V end lost 3 bases, the J end lost 2 bases, and 11 bases lay between the germline ends. Germline loops: CDR1 MNHEY, CDR2 SVGEGT.

The chain recombines TRBV11-2 with TRBJ1-4; possible D gene TRBD1, 6 bases. The CDR3 is 14 amino acids. CDR1 is SGHAT and CDR2 is FQNNGV in the germline V gene. V was trimmed by 6 bases and J by 7 bases, leaving 15 bases between them. The CDR3 DNA is TGTGCCAGCAGACGTACAGGGCGCGGTGAAAAACTGTTTTTT. This encodes CASRRTGRGEKLFF.

The rearrangement uses TRBV9 and TRBJ2-2, with D hard to call. The CDR3 covers 11 residues. Per the germline V gene, CDR1 is SGDLS and CDR2 is YYNGEE. Here the CDR3 reads CTSDYTGELFF. CDR3 coding DNA: TGTACATCCGATTACACCGGGGAGCTGTTTTTT.

This clonotype came up a few times. The rearrangement links TRBV12-3 or TRBV12-4 to TRBJ1-3; weak D call: TRBD1 (5 bases). CDR3 length: 15 amino acids. Deletions cut 7 bases from V and 4 bases from J, with 17 bases between. CDR3 residues: CASTRRGVAGNTIYF. Written as DNA, the CDR3 is TGTGCCAGCACCCGTCGGGGGGTTGCCGGAAACACCATATATTTT.

This clonotype was observed a few times. V usage is TRBV4-1 and J usage is TRBJ2-2; D is possibly TRBD1 or TRBD2 (5 bases each). The CDR3 runs to 14 residues. Trimming removed 3 bases at V and 4 bases at J, with 9 bases between. The germline CDR1 and CDR2 sequences are MGHRA and YSYEKL. The CDR3 loop reads CASSQGVSTGELFF. For the CDR3, the DNA is TGCGCCAGCAGCCAGGGGGTGAGCACCGGGGAGCTGTTTTTT.

There are a few counts of this clonotype. The chain has TRBV10-1 and TRBJ2-2; the D gene is possibly TRBD1 (5 bases). Germline V CDR1 and CDR2: WNHNN, SYGVQD (reference sequence). CDR3 length: 15 amino acids. The V gene lost 3 bases and the J gene lost 7 bases, with 15 bases spanning the gap. The CDR3 nucleotides are TGCGCCAGCAGTGATGGTCGAAGGGGCCTCGGGGAGCTGTTTTTT. It codes for CASSDGRRGLGELFF.

This clonotype was observed a few times. This chain joins TRBV19 and TRBJ1-1; D gene unclear. The CDR3 is 11 amino acids. In germline, CDR1 is LNHDA, CDR2 SQIVND (reference sequence). The germline V and J ends were trimmed by 10 bases and 5 bases, with 11 bases remaining between them. CDR3 in DNA: TGTGCCATCGCGTCGTGGACTGAAGCTTTCTTT. It yields the protein CAIASWTEAFF.

At least ten counts were recorded for this clonotype. The rearrangement joins TRBV7-9 to TRBJ2-7; D is ambiguous. This CDR3 has 13 residues. V lost 1 base and J 5 bases, leaving 9 bases between the germline ends. CDR1 and CDR2 (germline): SEHNR, FQNEAQ (reference sequence). This chain's CDR3 is CASSLGRVDEQYF. The CDR3 DNA sequence: TGTGCCAGCAGCTTAGGAAGGGTTGACGAGCAGTACTTC.

J is TRBJ2-2 and V is TRBV7-3; unclear D gene. Between the trimmed V and J ends, which lost 1 base and 6 bases, there was a span of 12 bases. There are 15 residues in the CDR3. CDR1 and CDR2 (germline): SGHTA, FQGTGA. The CDR3 bases are TGTGCCAGCAGCTTAAGCTCGTCCCTCCCCGGGGAGCTGTTTTTT. Translated: CASSLSSSLPGELFF.